This T cell receptor (beta chain) was found in a study of cytomegalovirus exposure and HLA in healthy donors (dated by TCRdb to 2015 to 2018). Broadly, across the study: An earlier analysis of approximately 640 of the donors reported 250 to 350 Gb of sequence data and 117 million unique TCR beta sequences from 150 million to 200 million T cells. Roughly 290 gigabases of sequencing data and 70 million to 100 million unique TCR sequences made up an early release that covered several hundred HLA-typed donors. The genetic ancestry cluster associated with self-reported Caucasian donors included about 84% of the roughly 390 genotyped donors. The study aimed to test whether cataloging public T cell receptors could reveal signatures of past pathogen exposure. The study profiled the T cell repertoires of under 700 subjects by immunosequencing and related them to cytomegalovirus serostatus. Along with the approximately 700-subject first cohort, a separate validation cohort of about 110 different subjects was used. To predict cytomegalovirus infection status, the study brought together high-throughput TCR immunosequencing, statistical association of individual TCRs with disease status, and machine learning. In a later analysis, previously published TCR beta repertoires from some 640 donors were re-analyzed and high-resolution HLA genotyping was added so that TCR occurrence patterns could be studied. In the later analysis, no new phenotypic data were used to find candidate immune exposures; instead, reliance was placed on TCR beta sequences and their occurrence across donors. An earlier analysis of 587 of the donors used high-throughput TCR beta sequencing to judge whether each TCR beta V gene segment behaved as functional or pseudogenic. Donor age, sex, ethnicity and CMV serostatus were compiled alongside the repertoire data. In a later genetic analysis, genome-wide SNP genotypes for about 55% of the 666 donors were used, and that subset was treated as a discovery cohort. All discovery cohort repertoires had been generated on a single sequencing platform. HLA typing included class I and class II loci at four-digit resolution. The number of donors typed differed by locus, with 629-630 for A, B, C, DRB1 and DQB1, approximately 500 for DQA1, nearly 610 for DPA1, and over 400 for DPB1. Because of strong linkage in the cohort, a handful of DR-DQ haplotypes were treated as single units for association and clustering. Among 300 to 500 genotyped donors of the cohort, an average of roughly 230,000 unique TCR beta nucleotide sequences was sequenced per donor, of which about 19% were non-productive. Overall study outcomes, separate from this receptor: In a later analysis, HLA-associated TCR beta chains showed more clonal expansion and lower generation probabilities than non-associated chains that were equally common. In this cohort, only TCR beta chains were sequenced, and detectable features were limited by the absence of alpha or paired-chain data. In a later genetic analysis, fewer N-insertions in productive TCRs were reported among donors in an Asian-associated ancestry cluster than the roughly 700-donor mean. The presence/absence analyses assumed that sequencing depth was roughly uniform across donors, and that assumption may not be true. Some IMGT-functional V segments, including TRBV6-2 and TRBV6-3, could not be distinguished by the 87-base-pair reads and were therefore excluded. A later analysis associated 15,000 to 20,000 TCR beta sequences with specific HLA alleles at a false discovery rate of 0.05. An association between a missense DCLRE1C variant and V-gene and J-gene trimming of TCR beta chains was found in a later genetic analysis and replicated in an independent cohort. CMV serostatus was the only immune exposure information available for the cohort. Most TCR sequences were seen in very few donors, while some public TCRs were found in many individuals. Because some donors lacked HLA typing at each locus, the association tests relied only on the typed subset. The sequencing pipeline was judged likely to have produced a cluster of highly shared sequence variants as a technical artifact. Cytomegalovirus status was reported to be diagnosed by the classifier with high specificity and sensitivity in both the original and validation cohorts. A later analysis found that TCR association rates varied across HLA loci, with DRB1 alleles showing the most associated TCRs and HLA-C alleles the fewest. In an earlier analysis of about 540 of the donors, most TCR beta V segments were observed in productive rearrangements about 87% or about 30% of the time, broadly matching IMGT annotations. A further reported finding was that TCR beta sequences accurately predicted the HLA-A and HLA-B alleles for most subjects in the first cohort. Because counts were too low, seventeen rarely observed V segments, including chromosome 9 orphons, were excluded from the earlier analysis of 587 of the donors. When HLA alleles, especially DR and DQ, strongly co-occurred, attributing TCR associations to individual alleles was difficult. A total of about 180 TCR beta chains were listed by the study as associated with cytomegalovirus. The authors suggested that the approach could potentially be extended to other disease states and immunological phenotypes. A later analysis reported that several top co-occurrence clusters appeared linked to parvovirus B19, influenza, CMV and Epstein-Barr virus. Linkage disequilibrium might explain the correlated functional status among segregating V segments, but an unknown experimental factor could not be excluded. Three of the identified cytomegalovirus-associated TCR beta chains were confirmed in vitro to be specific for cytomegalovirus antigens. In a later analysis, most CMV-associated TCR beta chains were found to appear HLA-restricted, with HLA associations seemingly driven largely by CMV exposure.

The cohort was made up of roughly 670 healthy bone marrow donors. At the time of sampling, all cohort members were nominally healthy, though unrecorded immune exposures were likely present. The donor tested CMV seronegative and was one of the 352 seronegative cohort members. Each donor provided a peripheral blood sample, and peripheral blood mononuclear cells were used for TCR beta sequencing. Genomic DNA was extracted from the blood cell samples with the Qiagen DNeasy Blood Extraction Kit. The germline V gene (reference sequence) specifies LNHNV as CDR1 and YYDKDF as CDR2. Cut back by 0 bases and 7 bases, the V and J ends lie 7 bases apart. The CDR3, from cysteine to phenylalanine, totals 13 residues. Solely the CDR3 DNA is kept, with 39 bases framed from the first base. Library preparation employed the immunoSEQ multiplex PCR assay. The multiplex PCR relied on a mix of 60 forward primers for TCR Vbeta segments and 13 reverse primers for TCR Jbeta segments. The CDR3 region of rearranged TCR beta genes was amplified from genomic DNA by a multiplex PCR assay. The Illumina HiSeq System was used to sequence the amplified TCR beta libraries as 87-base-pair reads. In the paper's pipeline: A later analysis tallied roughly 80 million unique TCR beta chains across the 700 or so repertoires, and approximately 11 million of those chains were shared by two or more donors. To remove PCR and sequencing errors, raw reads were error-corrected and collapsed into unique sequences using a nearest-neighbor algorithm that merged closely related sequences. V, D and J gene segments were assigned by aligning CDR3 sequences to IMGT reference sequences. Each retained sequence needed at least a six-nucleotide match to both a V gene segment and a J gene segment. Rearrangements were classified as productive when the CDR3 lacked stop codons and remained in frame with V and J, and all other rearrangements were classified as non-productive. Following IMGT convention, CDR3 was defined as the stretch from the second conserved V-encoded cysteine up to the conserved J-encoded phenylalanine. The earlier analysis of 500 to 650 of the donors excluded any sequence lacking an unambiguous match to a single V gene segment. In an earlier analysis of 587 of the donors, V segments were called functional above 56.7% productive rearrangements and were called segregating when the between-donor standard deviation exceeded 5%. A statistical classification framework was developed to diagnose cytomegalovirus status using the catalog of TCR beta chain sequences. In a later analysis, V and J genes were assigned by comparing TCR nucleotide sequences against IMGT/GENE-DB human TR gene sequences. The TCRdist pipeline was used in a later analysis to assign CDR3 sequences and most-parsimonious VDJ recombination scenarios. In a later analysis, each TCR beta chain was defined by its CDR3 amino acid sequence together with its V-gene family, and reads without a unique V-gene family were excluded. As a way to deal with suspected cross-contamination and a sequencing artifact, a later analysis dropped 450 to 700 nucleotide sequences that were highly shared and had low generation probability. For each public chain, a later analysis derived a clonal expansion index from normalized ranks of inferred template counts within each repertoire. In a later analysis, generation probabilities were computed using a VDJ recombination model fitted to out-of-frame rearrangements, and the results were checked against IGoR. A later analysis scored TCR-TCR, TCR-HLA and TCR-CMV co-occurrence with hypergeometric tests, applying a repertoire-size bias correction to TCR pairs. To estimate false discovery rates, a later analysis permuted the HLA or CMV assignments 20 times. In a later analysis, co-occurring TCRs were grouped using DBSCAN, and TCRdist sequence similarity was added for clustering within HLA-allele-positive subsets. Repertoires with fewer than 30,000 or more than 120,000 public chains, plus five repertoires with anomalous nucleotide sharing, were excluded from co-occurrence clustering. As stored in TCRdb, this immuneACCESS dataset retains in-frame rearrangements with V and J assigned. A fraction of the clones does not appear; measured against another copy, unresolved V genes explain less than half of the discrepancy, and the remainder lacks a known reason. The D gene and trimming were derived from the DNA, and the V and J assignments and clone size from that table. For this sample the table gives approximately 300,000 clones, of which 80% were detected only once. Of the sample, about 0.29% falls within the top ten clones.

Regarding this clone: Its antigen target is currently unknown. No clone much larger than this one lies a single base away; base qualities are absent. Other nucleotide sequences from this sample produce the same CDR3.

This receptor was identified in a girl aged 2 to 10 in good health and CMV-seronegative. The chain is assembled from TRBV15 and TRBJ1-5; no D gene can be assigned with confidence. The sample consisted of PBMCs. This receptor has the CDR3 CATSRDRGQPQHF. The nucleotides are TGTGCCACCAGCAGAGATAGAGGCCAGCCCCAGCATTTT.